These T cell receptor beta chains were read from a single sample in a study of blood T cell repertoires in COVID-19. Clones were sequenced by immunoSEQ multiplex PCR, and TCRdb holds only the in-frame ones, with some missing. The profile shows just over 300,000 clones, roughly 87% of them singletons. What was sequenced was peripheral blood. The receptor source for this set is a man between 18 and 29 years old with active or convalescent COVID-19. Each CDR3 is given with its conserved first and last residue. Each record gives: CDR3 DNA, CDR3 protein, J gene, V gene, D gene, clone size. The D gene is left open where the match is weak. Clone size is shown for a subset of rows, as once, few, many or a class of expanded clone.

cdr3_nt: TGTGCCAGTAGTATCCTCCGAGACTATGGCTACACCTTC
cdr3_aa: CASSILRDYGYTF
j_call: TRBJ1-2
v_call: TRBV19
d_call: .
clone_size: .

cdr3_nt: TGTGCCAGCAGCTTAGGGCCCCAGGTTTATGGCTACACCTTC
cdr3_aa: CASSLGPQVYGYTF
j_call: TRBJ1-2
v_call: TRBV11-2
d_call: .
clone_size: .

cdr3_nt: TGTGCCAGCAGTTCCCCGGGACATCATTACAATGAGCAGTTCTTC
cdr3_aa: CASSSPGHHYNEQFF
j_call: TRBJ2-1
v_call: TRBV2
d_call: .
clone_size: .

cdr3_nt: TGTGCCAGTAGTAGAGCGGGAGTTGGGACAGATACGCAGTATTTT
cdr3_aa: CASSRAGVGTDTQYF
j_call: TRBJ2-3
v_call: TRBV19
d_call: TRBD2
clone_size: .

cdr3_nt: TGTGCCAGCAGCCCCGTCTCCCAAGAGACCCAGTACTTC
cdr3_aa: CASSPVSQETQYF
j_call: TRBJ2-5
v_call: TRBV14
d_call: .
clone_size: few

cdr3_nt: TGCAGCGCCGAAAGACGGGACAGGGTTAACTATGGCTACACCTTC
cdr3_aa: CSAERRDRVNYGYTF
j_call: TRBJ1-2
v_call: TRBV29-1
d_call: TRBD1
clone_size: .

cdr3_nt: TGTGCCAGCAGTTACAGTGGAGCGTTCTACAATGAGCAGTTCTTC
cdr3_aa: CASSYSGAFYNEQFF
j_call: TRBJ2-1
v_call: TRBV6-5
d_call: .
clone_size: .

cdr3_nt: TGTGCCAGCAGCCCGGGACAGGGGGTGGGGAGGACCGAGCAGTACTTC
cdr3_aa: CASSPGQGVGRTEQYF
j_call: TRBJ2-7
v_call: TRBV5-4
d_call: TRBD1
clone_size: .

cdr3_nt: TGTGCCAGCTCACCGGGGACAGCTAATGAAAAACTGTTTTTT
cdr3_aa: CASSPGTANEKLFF
j_call: TRBJ1-4
v_call: TRBV18
d_call: TRBD1
clone_size: .

cdr3_nt: TGTGCCAGCAGCTCAGCGGGAGGAAGCGGGACGGCGCATAGCACAGATACGCAGTATTTT
cdr3_aa: CASSSAGGSGTAHSTDTQYF
j_call: TRBJ2-3
v_call: TRBV4-2
d_call: TRBD2
clone_size: once

cdr3_nt: TGTGCCAGCAGCCGGGGAGCGACTAGCACAGATACGCAGTATTTT
cdr3_aa: CASSRGATSTDTQYF
j_call: TRBJ2-3
v_call: TRBV11-3
d_call: .
clone_size: .

cdr3_nt: TGCGCCAGCAGCCCGGGACTAGAGTACGAGCAGTACTTC
cdr3_aa: CASSPGLEYEQYF
j_call: TRBJ2-7
v_call: TRBV10-1
d_call: TRBD2
clone_size: .

cdr3_nt: TGCGCCAGCAGCCAACTACAGGGATCCCCTGGGGAGCAGTACTTC
cdr3_aa: CASSQLQGSPGEQYF
j_call: TRBJ2-7
v_call: TRBV4-1
d_call: .
clone_size: .

cdr3_nt: TGTGCCAGCAGCCCGCTGCCTGGACAGGGGCCTGGAAACACCATATATTTT
cdr3_aa: CASSPLPGQGPGNTIYF
j_call: TRBJ1-3
v_call: TRBV11-2
d_call: TRBD1
clone_size: .

cdr3_nt: TGTGCCAGCAGCGGGGGGAGGGGACGCAATGCCTACGAGCAGTACTTC
cdr3_aa: CASSGGRGRNAYEQYF
j_call: TRBJ2-7
v_call: TRBV9
d_call: TRBD2
clone_size: once

cdr3_nt: TGTGCCAGCGACAAACCGGGACAGGGAGTTACCGGGGAGCTGTTTTTT
cdr3_aa: CASDKPGQGVTGELFF
j_call: TRBJ2-2
v_call: TRBV2
d_call: TRBD1
clone_size: .

cdr3_nt: TGTGCCAGCTCAACTGACTTATTGGGGAACACTGAAGCTTTCTTT
cdr3_aa: CASSTDLLGNTEAFF
j_call: TRBJ1-1
v_call: TRBV18
d_call: .
clone_size: .

cdr3_nt: TGTGCCAGCAGTGAATCCCCTTGGAAAGGAACGGGAGAGCAGTACTTC
cdr3_aa: CASSESPWKGTGEQYF
j_call: TRBJ2-7
v_call: TRBV6-1
d_call: .
clone_size: .

cdr3_nt: TGTGCCAGCAGCTTAGGCGACGGGAAATTTTACGAGCAGTACTTC
cdr3_aa: CASSLGDGKFYEQYF
j_call: TRBJ2-7
v_call: TRBV7-6
d_call: .
clone_size: .

cdr3_nt: TGTGCCAGCAGCTTCGGGGGCACCGGGGAGCTGTTTTTT
cdr3_aa: CASSFGGTGELFF
j_call: TRBJ2-2
v_call: TRBV11-2
d_call: .
clone_size: .

cdr3_nt: TGTGCCAGCAGTTTGAAGGGGATGCCCCGGGATACGCAGTATTTT
cdr3_aa: CASSLKGMPRDTQYF
j_call: TRBJ2-3
v_call: TRBV6-5
d_call: .
clone_size: .

cdr3_nt: TGTGCCAGCAGCTTTGGGACTACCTACGAGCAGTACTTC
cdr3_aa: CASSFGTTYEQYF
j_call: TRBJ2-7
v_call: TRBV11-2
d_call: TRBD2
clone_size: .

cdr3_nt: TGTGCCAGCAGTTACTCTCTTCTCTTCGGTTCACCCCTCCACTTT
cdr3_aa: CASSYSLLFGSPLHF
j_call: TRBJ1-6
v_call: TRBV6-5
d_call: .
clone_size: many

cdr3_nt: TGTGCCAGCAGTAAACAGAGGGACAGCGAGCAGTACTTC
cdr3_aa: CASSKQRDSEQYF
j_call: TRBJ2-7
v_call: TRBV27
d_call: TRBD1
clone_size: .

cdr3_nt: TGCGCCAGCAGCTTTGCGGGGGACGAGCAGTACTTC
cdr3_aa: CASSFAGDEQYF
j_call: TRBJ2-7
v_call: TRBV5-1
d_call: TRBD2
clone_size: .

cdr3_nt: TGTGCCAGCAGCATCGACAGAGATACGCAGTATTTT
cdr3_aa: CASSIDRDTQYF
j_call: TRBJ2-3
v_call: TRBV5-5
d_call: .
clone_size: .

cdr3_nt: TGTGCCAGCAGCCAAGATGCATCTGCCGACCAGGGTAATTCACCCCTCCACTTT
cdr3_aa: CASSQDASADQGNSPLHF
j_call: TRBJ1-6
v_call: TRBV14
d_call: .
clone_size: .

cdr3_nt: TGCGCCAGCAGCCAAGTTGGGAGTCAGCAAGAGACCCAGTACTTC
cdr3_aa: CASSQVGSQQETQYF
j_call: TRBJ2-5
v_call: TRBV4-1
d_call: .
clone_size: .

cdr3_nt: TGTGCCAGCAGTGAATACGGGACAGGGGGCTTCAATGAGCAGTTCTTC
cdr3_aa: CASSEYGTGGFNEQFF
j_call: TRBJ2-1
v_call: TRBV2
d_call: TRBD1
clone_size: .

cdr3_nt: TGTGCCAGCAGTGAGGGGACAGGATACCTTGAAAAACTGTTTTTT
cdr3_aa: CASSEGTGYLEKLFF
j_call: TRBJ1-4
v_call: TRBV2
d_call: TRBD1
clone_size: .

cdr3_nt: TGTGCCAGCAGCTTAGAGGCAGGGTATGGAAACACCATATATTTT
cdr3_aa: CASSLEAGYGNTIYF
j_call: TRBJ1-3
v_call: TRBV7-2
d_call: .
clone_size: .

cdr3_nt: TGCGCCAGCAGCTTGGGTGGGGGGGACGAGCAGTACTTC
cdr3_aa: CASSLGGGDEQYF
j_call: TRBJ2-7
v_call: TRBV5-1
d_call: TRBD2
clone_size: .

cdr3_nt: TGTGCCAGCAGTTACGGGTTAGGACGGGAGTACGAGCAGTACTTC
cdr3_aa: CASSYGLGREYEQYF
j_call: TRBJ2-7
v_call: TRBV6-2/TRBV6-3
d_call: .
clone_size: .

cdr3_nt: TGTGCCAGCAGCCCGAAGACAGGGGGGCAGTACAATGAGCAGTTCTTC
cdr3_aa: CASSPKTGGQYNEQFF
j_call: TRBJ2-1
v_call: TRBV7-2
d_call: TRBD1
clone_size: .

cdr3_nt: TGTGCCAGCAGCCGGACAGGGGAAGCTTTCTTT
cdr3_aa: CASSRTGEAFF
j_call: TRBJ1-1
v_call: TRBV7-9
d_call: TRBD1
clone_size: .

cdr3_nt: TGCGCCAGCAGCCAAGAGTTTAGTTCGGGGGGGCGCGGTGACTATGGCTACACCTTC
cdr3_aa: CASSQEFSSGGRGDYGYTF
j_call: TRBJ1-2
v_call: TRBV4-3
d_call: .
clone_size: .

cdr3_nt: TGCGCCAGCAGCCAATTCCTCACAGGGGACTTGAACACTGAAGCTTTCTTT
cdr3_aa: CASSQFLTGDLNTEAFF
j_call: TRBJ1-1
v_call: TRBV4-3
d_call: TRBD1
clone_size: .

cdr3_nt: TGTGCCAGCAGCCAAGATGTAGGGCCCGGGGTGCCCCAGCATTTT
cdr3_aa: CASSQDVGPGVPQHF
j_call: TRBJ1-5
v_call: TRBV4-2
d_call: .
clone_size: .

cdr3_nt: TGTGCCAGCCTCGGACAGGGGGTAGGGACCCAGTACTTC
cdr3_aa: CASLGQGVGTQYF
j_call: TRBJ2-5
v_call: TRBV19
d_call: TRBD1
clone_size: .

cdr3_nt: TGTGCCAGCAGTTCCGGGGGGCGCAAAGGACTAGCGGGGCACAATGAGCAGTTCTTC
cdr3_aa: CASSSGGRKGLAGHNEQFF
j_call: TRBJ2-1
v_call: TRBV11-3
d_call: TRBD2
clone_size: .

cdr3_nt: TGCGCCAGCAGCTTGGGACAGGGCTCAAACATTCAGTACTTC
cdr3_aa: CASSLGQGSNIQYF
j_call: TRBJ2-4
v_call: TRBV5-1
d_call: TRBD1
clone_size: .

cdr3_nt: TGTGCCACCAGCAGAGCCGGGACTTATAATTCACCCCTCCACTTT
cdr3_aa: CATSRAGTYNSPLHF
j_call: TRBJ1-6
v_call: TRBV15
d_call: .
clone_size: .

cdr3_nt: TGTGCCAGCAGCATTTCGACAGGGCCCAATGAAAAACTGTTTTTT
cdr3_aa: CASSISTGPNEKLFF
j_call: TRBJ1-4
v_call: TRBV9
d_call: TRBD1
clone_size: .

cdr3_nt: TGTGCCAGCAGTGTCGGGGAAGTTGAAGCTTTCTTT
cdr3_aa: CASSVGEVEAFF
j_call: TRBJ1-1
v_call: TRBV12-3/TRBV12-4
d_call: .
clone_size: .